This T cell receptor (beta chain) was identified during a study of cytomegalovirus exposure and HLA in healthy donors. A multiplex PCR was run with 60 Vbeta primers and 13 Jbeta primers. The data were produced by immunoSEQ multiplex PCR, yet TCRdb's version contains in-frame clones alone and is incomplete. The sample contains about 130,000 clones, roughly four fifths of which appear only once. Germline trimming cut 6 bases from V and 1 base from J; bases unmatched to any gene: 4. The CDR3 covers 15 residues. Germline V gene lookup returns CDR1 LNHDA and CDR2 SQIVND (reference sequence). This clone was counted a few times.

The clonotype comes from a woman aged 40 to 55 in good health and CMV-seropositive. Specimen: PBMCs. The chain joins TRBV19 to TRBJ2-2, with TRBD1 identical over 8 bases. The CDR3 region has the DNA TGTGCCAGTAGCCCCGGGACAGGGAACACCGGGGAGCTGTTTTTT. It codes for CASSPGTGNTGELFF.